The clone carrying this T cell receptor (beta chain) was found once. Antigen unknown. The germline CDR1 and CDR2 sequences are SGHDT and YYEEEE. The CDR3 has 16 amino acids. The V and J ends lost 3 bases and 5 bases respectively, with 18 bases between them. The source of the sample is a study of beta chain features in type 1 diabetes. Every bit of the isolated RNA underwent reverse transcription, so sequencing read expressed TCRB transcripts. Sequencing of stem cell-like memory T cell samples yielded 1 million to 1.2 million reads on average. The method was immunoSEQ multiplex PCR; TCRdb's version includes in-frame clones alone and lacks a portion of them. The sample lists some 17,000 clones; about three quarters were seen once. Whole-study results and caveats: Moderate but significant shortening of TCRB CDR3s was recorded in all four CD4+ subsets from Type 1 diabetes patients.

This sequence joins TRBV5-6 and TRBJ1-5; possibly TRBD1 for D (6 bases). This TCR derives from a man younger than 45 with type 1 diabetes. The specimen sequenced was stem cell memory CD4+ T cells from blood. The CDR3 sequence: CASSSQSGGPHQPQHF. CDR3 nucleotide sequence: TGTGCCAGCAGCTCCCAGTCCGGGGGGCCCCATCAGCCCCAGCATTTT.